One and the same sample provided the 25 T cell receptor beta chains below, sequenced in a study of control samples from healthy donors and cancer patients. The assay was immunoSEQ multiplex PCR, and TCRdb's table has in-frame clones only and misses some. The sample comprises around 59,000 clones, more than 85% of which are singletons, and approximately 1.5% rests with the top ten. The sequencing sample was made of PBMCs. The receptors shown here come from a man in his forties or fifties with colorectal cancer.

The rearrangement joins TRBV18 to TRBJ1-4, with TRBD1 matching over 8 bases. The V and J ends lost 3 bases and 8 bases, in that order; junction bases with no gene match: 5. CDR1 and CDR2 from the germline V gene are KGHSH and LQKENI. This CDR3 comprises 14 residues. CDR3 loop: CASSPGQGGEKLFF. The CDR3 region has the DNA TGTGCCAGCTCACCCGGACAGGGCGGAGAAAAACTGTTTTTT.

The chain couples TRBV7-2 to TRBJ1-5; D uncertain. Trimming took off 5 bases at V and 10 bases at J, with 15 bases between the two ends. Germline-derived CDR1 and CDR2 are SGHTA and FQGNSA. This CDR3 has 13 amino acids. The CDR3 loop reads CASSRSAEGPQHF. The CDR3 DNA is TGTGCCAGCAGCCGAAGCGCGGAGGGACCCCAGCATTTT.

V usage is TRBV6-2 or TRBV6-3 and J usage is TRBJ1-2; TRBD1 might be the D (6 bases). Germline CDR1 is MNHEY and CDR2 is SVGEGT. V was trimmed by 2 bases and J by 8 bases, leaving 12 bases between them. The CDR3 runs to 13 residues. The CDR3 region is CASSYPQGAGYTF. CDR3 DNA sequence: TGTGCCAGCAGTTACCCACAGGGAGCGGGCTACACCTTC.

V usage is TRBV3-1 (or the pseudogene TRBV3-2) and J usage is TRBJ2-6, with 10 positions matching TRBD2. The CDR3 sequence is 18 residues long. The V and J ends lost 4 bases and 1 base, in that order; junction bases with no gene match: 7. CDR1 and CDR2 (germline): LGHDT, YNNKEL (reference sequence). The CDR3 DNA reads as TGTGCCAGCAGCCGACCTAGCGGGGGTAGTTCTGGGGCCAACGTCCTGACTTTC. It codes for CASSRPSGGSSGANVLTF.

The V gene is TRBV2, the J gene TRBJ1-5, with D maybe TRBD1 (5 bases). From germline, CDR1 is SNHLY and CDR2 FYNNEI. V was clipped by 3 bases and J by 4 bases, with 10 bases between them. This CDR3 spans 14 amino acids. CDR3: CASSEGAGNQPQHF. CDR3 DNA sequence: TGTGCCAGCAGTGAGGGAGCAGGGAATCAGCCCCAGCATTTT.

This CDR3 reads CASSVGQGQNYGYTF. Here the CDR3 DNA reads TGTGCCAGCAGCGTGGGACAGGGGCAGAACTATGGCTACACCTTC. The gene calls are TRBV9 and TRBJ1-2, with TRBD1 identical over 10 bases. Germline CDR1 is SGDLS and CDR2 is YYNGEE. V gave up 2 bases and J gave up 2 bases; unmatched junction bases: 3. This CDR3 spans 15 amino acids.

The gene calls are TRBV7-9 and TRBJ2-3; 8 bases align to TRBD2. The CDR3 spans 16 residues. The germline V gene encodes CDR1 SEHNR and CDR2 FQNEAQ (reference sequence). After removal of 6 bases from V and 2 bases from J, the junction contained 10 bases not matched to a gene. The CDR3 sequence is CASSGQGGGPTDTQYF. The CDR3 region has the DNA TGTGCCAGCAGTGGCCAGGGCGGGGGGCCCACAGATACGCAGTATTTT. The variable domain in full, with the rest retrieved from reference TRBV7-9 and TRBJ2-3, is DTGVSQNPRHKITKRGQNVTFRCDPISEHNRLYWYRQTLGQGPEFLTYFQNEAQLEKSRLLSDRFSAERPKGSFSTLEIQRTEQGDSAMYLCASSGQGGGPTDTQYFGPGTRLTVL.

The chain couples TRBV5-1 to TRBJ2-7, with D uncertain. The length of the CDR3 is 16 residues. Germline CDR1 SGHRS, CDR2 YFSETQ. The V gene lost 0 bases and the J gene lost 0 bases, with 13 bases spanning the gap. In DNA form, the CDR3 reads TGCGCCAGCAGCTTGGCGGTAGGGCCGAGCTCCTACGAGCAGTACTTC. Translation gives CASSLAVGPSSYEQYF.

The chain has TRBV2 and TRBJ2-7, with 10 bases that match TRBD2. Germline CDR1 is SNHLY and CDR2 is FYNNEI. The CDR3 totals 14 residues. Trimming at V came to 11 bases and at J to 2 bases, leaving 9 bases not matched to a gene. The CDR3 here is CARSGLAGAYEQYF. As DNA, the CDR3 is TGTGCCCGGTCAGGGCTAGCGGGGGCCTACGAGCAGTACTTC.

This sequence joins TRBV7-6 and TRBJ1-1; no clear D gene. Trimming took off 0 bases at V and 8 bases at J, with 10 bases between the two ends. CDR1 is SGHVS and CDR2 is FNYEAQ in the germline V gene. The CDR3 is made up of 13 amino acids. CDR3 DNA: TGTGCCAGCAGCTTAGCGGATCAGCTGGAAGCTTTCTTT. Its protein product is CASSLADQLEAFF.

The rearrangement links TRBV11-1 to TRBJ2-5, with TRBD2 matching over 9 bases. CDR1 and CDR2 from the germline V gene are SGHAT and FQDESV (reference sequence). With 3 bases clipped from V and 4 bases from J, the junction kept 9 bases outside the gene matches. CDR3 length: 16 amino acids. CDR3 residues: CASSLGRGGAGETQYF. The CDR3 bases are TGTGCCAGCAGCTTGGGCCGCGGGGGGGCAGGAGAGACCCAGTACTTC.

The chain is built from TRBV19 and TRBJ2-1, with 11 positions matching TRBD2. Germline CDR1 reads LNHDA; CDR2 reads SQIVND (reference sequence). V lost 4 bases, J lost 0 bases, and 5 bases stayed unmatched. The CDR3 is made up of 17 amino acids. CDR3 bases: TGTGCCAGTAGTAAACTAGCGGGGGTTACCTCCTACAATGAGCAGTTCTTC. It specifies CASSKLAGVTSYNEQFF.

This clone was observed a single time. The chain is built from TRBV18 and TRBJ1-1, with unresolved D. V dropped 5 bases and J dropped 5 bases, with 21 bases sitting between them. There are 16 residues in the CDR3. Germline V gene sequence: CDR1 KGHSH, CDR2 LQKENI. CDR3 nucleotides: TGTGCCAGCTCAAACTCGGGAGTCTCCTCGGGGACTGAAGCTTTCTTT. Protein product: CASSNSGVSSGTEAFF.

DNA of the CDR3: TGCGCCAGCAGCTCCTCGGGTGGGAACTATGGCTACACCTTC. Translated: CASSSSGGNYGYTF. The chain uses TRBV5-1 and TRBJ1-2; D is unclear. Per germline, CDR1 SGHRS and CDR2 YFSETQ. The CDR3 sequence is 14 residues long. The V and J ends lost 3 bases and 2 bases respectively, with 11 bases between them.

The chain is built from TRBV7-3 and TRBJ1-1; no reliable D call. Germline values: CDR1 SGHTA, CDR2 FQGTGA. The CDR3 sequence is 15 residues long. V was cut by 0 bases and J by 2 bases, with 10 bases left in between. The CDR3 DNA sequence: TGTGCCAGCAGCTTAACGTTGCCGGGTAACACTGAAGCTTTCTTT. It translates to CASSLTLPGNTEAFF.

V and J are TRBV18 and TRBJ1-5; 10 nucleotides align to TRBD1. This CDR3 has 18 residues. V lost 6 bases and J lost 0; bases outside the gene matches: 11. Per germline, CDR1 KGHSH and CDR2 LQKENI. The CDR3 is CASSSGTGDLHSNQPQHF. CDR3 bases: TGTGCCAGCTCTAGTGGGACAGGGGACCTCCATAGCAATCAGCCCCAGCATTTT.

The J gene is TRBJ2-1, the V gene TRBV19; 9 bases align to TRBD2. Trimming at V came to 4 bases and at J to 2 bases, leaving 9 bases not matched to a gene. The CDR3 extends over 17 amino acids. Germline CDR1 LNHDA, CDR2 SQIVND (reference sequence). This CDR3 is CASSRPSGEATYNEQFF. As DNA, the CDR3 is TGTGCCAGTAGTAGGCCTAGCGGGGAGGCAACCTACAATGAGCAGTTCTTC.

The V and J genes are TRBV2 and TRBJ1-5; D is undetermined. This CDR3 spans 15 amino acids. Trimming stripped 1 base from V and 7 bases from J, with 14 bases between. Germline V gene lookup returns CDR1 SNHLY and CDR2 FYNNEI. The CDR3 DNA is TGTGCCAGCAGTGAAGAAGGGTCGTTCAAACAGCCCCAGCATTTT. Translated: CASSEEGSFKQPQHF. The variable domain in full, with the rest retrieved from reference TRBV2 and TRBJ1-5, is EPEVTQTPSHQVTQMGQEVILRCVPISNHLYFYWYRQILGQKVEFLVSFYNNEISEKSEIFDDQFSVERPDGSNFTLKIRSTKLEDSAMYFCASSEEGSFKQPQHFGDGTRLSIL.

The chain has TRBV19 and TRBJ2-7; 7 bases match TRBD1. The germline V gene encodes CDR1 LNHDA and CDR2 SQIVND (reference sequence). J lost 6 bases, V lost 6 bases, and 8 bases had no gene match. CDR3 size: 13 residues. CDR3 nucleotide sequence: TGTGCCAGTAGCCCCGACAGGGCTGGCGAGCAGTACTTC. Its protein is CASSPDRAGEQYF.

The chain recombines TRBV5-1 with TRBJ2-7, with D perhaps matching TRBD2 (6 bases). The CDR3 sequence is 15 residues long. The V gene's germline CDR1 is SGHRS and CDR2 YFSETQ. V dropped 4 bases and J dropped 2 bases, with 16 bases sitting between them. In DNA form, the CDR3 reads TGCGCCAGCAGCCCTATGGAGGGGAGTGCCTACGAGCAGTACTTC. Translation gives CASSPMEGSAYEQYF.

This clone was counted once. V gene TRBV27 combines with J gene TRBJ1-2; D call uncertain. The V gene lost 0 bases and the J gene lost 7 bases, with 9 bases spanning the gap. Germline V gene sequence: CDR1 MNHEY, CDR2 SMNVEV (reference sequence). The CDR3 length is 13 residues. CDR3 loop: CASSLSKGTGYTF. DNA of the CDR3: TGTGCCAGCAGTTTATCGAAGGGAACTGGCTACACCTTC.

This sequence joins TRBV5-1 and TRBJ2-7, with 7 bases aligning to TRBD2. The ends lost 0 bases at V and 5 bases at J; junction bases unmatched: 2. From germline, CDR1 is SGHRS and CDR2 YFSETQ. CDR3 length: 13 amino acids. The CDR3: CASSLAGGNEQYF. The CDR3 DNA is TGCGCCAGCAGCTTGGCCGGGGGGAACGAGCAGTACTTC.

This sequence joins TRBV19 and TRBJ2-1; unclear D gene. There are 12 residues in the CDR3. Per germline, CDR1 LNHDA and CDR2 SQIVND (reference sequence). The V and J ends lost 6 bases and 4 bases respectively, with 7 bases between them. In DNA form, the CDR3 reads TGTGCCAGTAGCTTAGCTTACAATGAGCAGTTCTTC. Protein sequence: CASSLAYNEQFF. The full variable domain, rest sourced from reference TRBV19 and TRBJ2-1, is DGGITQSPKYLFRKEGQNVTLSCEQNLNHDAMYWYRQDPGQGLRLIYYSQIVNDFQKGDIAEGYSVSREKKESFPLTVTSAQKNPTAFYLCASSLAYNEQFFGPGTRLTVL.

CDR3: CSVANRNTEAFF. The DNA of the CDR3 is TGCAGCGTTGCCAACCGGAACACTGAAGCTTTCTTT. J is TRBJ1-1 and V is TRBV29-1; D call uncertain. V gave up 4 bases and J gave up 1 base, with 7 bases separating them. Germline V CDR1 and CDR2: SQVTM, ANQGSEA. This CDR3 contains 12 residues.

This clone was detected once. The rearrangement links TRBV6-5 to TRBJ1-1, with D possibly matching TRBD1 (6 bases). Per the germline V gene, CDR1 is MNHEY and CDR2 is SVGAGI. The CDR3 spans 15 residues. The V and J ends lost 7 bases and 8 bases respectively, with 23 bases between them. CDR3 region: CASTRQASVLKEAFF. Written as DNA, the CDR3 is TGTGCCAGCACCCGACAGGCGTCGGTGTTAAAGGAAGCTTTCTTT.